This TCR beta chain was obtained from a study of T cell responses to AZD1222 COVID-19 vaccine. A remark on this clone: Its antigen is undetermined.

Sequencing was performed with immunoSEQ multiplex PCR; in TCRdb, only in-frame clones are kept and a portion is missing. The table has more than 85,000 clones, approximately 92% seen once; the top ten hold 2% to 2.5%. Study-wide results and caveats: With dominance at 160-218 and 743-854, vaccine-associated CD4 TCRs spanned spike. Reports indicate that nearly half of spike-specific TCRs are directed at unmutated variant regions. There were repertoire samples only from the period after the peak T cell response. A mostly white British donor set with more females was recruited, and clonal diversity was possibly underestimated.

V was trimmed by 5 bases and J by 9 bases, leaving 14 bases between them. The CDR3 runs 13 residues. CDR1 and CDR2 from the germline V gene are SGHTA and FQGNSA. The sequencing used peripheral blood, collected 28 days after the second AZD1222 dose. The rearrangement uses TRBV7-2 and TRBJ2-1, with D possibly TRBD1 on 5 matching bases. The receptor was derived from an adult who received the AZD1222 COVID-19 vaccine. DNA for the CDR3: TGTGCCAGCAGCCTGAGGTTGGGGCGTGAGCAGTTCTTC. Its protein product is CASSLRLGREQFF.